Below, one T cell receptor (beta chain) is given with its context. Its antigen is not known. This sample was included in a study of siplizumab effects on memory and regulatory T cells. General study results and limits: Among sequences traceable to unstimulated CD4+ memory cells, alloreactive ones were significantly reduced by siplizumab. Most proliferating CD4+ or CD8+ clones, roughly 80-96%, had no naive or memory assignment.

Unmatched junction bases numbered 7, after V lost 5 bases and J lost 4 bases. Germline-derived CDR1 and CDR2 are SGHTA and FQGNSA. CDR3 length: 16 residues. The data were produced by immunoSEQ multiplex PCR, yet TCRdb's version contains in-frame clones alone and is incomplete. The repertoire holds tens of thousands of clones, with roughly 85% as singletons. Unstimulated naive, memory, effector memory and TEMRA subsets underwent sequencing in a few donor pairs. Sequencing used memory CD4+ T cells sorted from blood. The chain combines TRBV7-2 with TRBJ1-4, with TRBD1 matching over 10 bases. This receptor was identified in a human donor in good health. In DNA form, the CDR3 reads TGTGCCAGCAGCGCGGGACAGGGGCTGGGTAATGAAAAACTGTTTTTT. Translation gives CASSAGQGLGNEKLFF.